These 19 T cell receptor beta chains were all obtained from the same sample, sequenced in a study of T-cell reconstitution after alpha-beta-depleted transplantation in children. Unique molecular identifiers were used to barcode this TCRbeta library. TCRdb redid the calling of the PCR reads with MiXCR, one entry per CDR3 protein. This table has some 500,000 distinct CDR3 sequences, approximately 32% appearing once. The sample in question was PBMCs from the stem cell graft donor, obtained from the stem cell graft. All receptors come from a human donor who donated a stem cell graft to a child with aplastic anemia.

This clonotype has only a few counts. The genes are TRBV29-1 and TRBJ1-6, with D perhaps TRBD1 (6 bases). V was cut by 5 bases and J by 0 bases, with 8 bases left in between. The V gene's germline CDR1 is SQVTM and CDR2 ANQGSEA. This CDR3 is built from 14 residues. The DNA of the CDR3 is TGCAGCGTTTTGGACAGCTCCTATAATTCACCCCTCCACTTT. This codes for CSVLDSSYNSPLHF. Filled out from reference TRBV29-1 and TRBJ1-6, the complete variable domain reads SAVISQKPSRDICQRGTSLTIQCQVDSQVTMMFWYRQQPGQSLTLIATANQGSEATYESGFVIDKFPISRPNLTFSTLTVSNMSPEDSSIYLCSVLDSSYNSPLHFGNGTRLTVT.

This clonotype was seen more than once but under ten times. J is TRBJ2-1 and V is TRBV10-2; perhaps TRBD1 as D (6 bases). Trimming shortened V by 8 bases and J by 5 bases, and 16 bases separated the two germline ends. The CDR3 runs to 14 residues. Germline CDR1 and CDR2: WSHSY and SAAADI. In DNA, the CDR3 is TGCGCCAGCGGGGAAAAGGGACATCACAATGAGCAGTTCTTC. This gives the protein CASGEKGHHNEQFF.

There are a few counts of this clonotype. The V and J genes are TRBV20-1 and TRBJ2-5; no clear D gene. Germline V gene lookup returns CDR1 DFQATT and CDR2 SNEGSKA (reference sequence). This CDR3 region has 14 residues. V lost 3 bases and J lost 5, with 16 bases in between. The CDR3 loop is CSASEALRQETQYF. The CDR3 coding sequence is TGCAGTGCTAGCGAGGCCCTACGGCAGGAGACCCAGTACTTC.

This clonotype was detected only once. The chain carries TRBV28 and TRBJ2-7; perhaps D is TRBD1 or TRBD2 (5 bases each). This CDR3 has 15 residues. Germline V CDR1 and CDR2: MDHEN, SYDVKM. V was trimmed by 5 bases and J by 2 bases, leaving 16 bases between them. CDR3 sequence (DNA): TGTGCCAGCAGTCCACTAGGGACGGGAACCTACGAGCAGTACGTC. Amino acid sequence: CASSPLGTGTYEQYV.

The chain is built from TRBV6-1 and TRBJ2-1; D call uncertain. Trimming removed 2 bases at V and 0 bases at J, with 14 bases between. Germline CDR1 is MNHNS and CDR2 is SASEGT. The CDR3 runs 17 residues. The CDR3 reads CASSESARRASYNEQFF. CDR3 coding DNA: TGTGCCAGCAGTGAATCCGCCCGAAGGGCCTCCTACAATGAGCAGTTCTTC.

The chain joins TRBV30 to TRBJ1-1; possibly TRBD1 for D (5 bases). CDR3 length: 13 amino acids. Per the germline V gene, CDR1 is GTSNPN and CDR2 is SVGIG (reference sequence). The ends were cut back, 2 bases at V and 6 bases at J, with 13 bases in the middle. CDR3 sequence: CAWSSDSRAEAFF. The CDR3 DNA is TGTGCCTGGAGTTCAGACAGCCGGGCTGAAGCTTTCTTT.

This chain uses TRBV20-1 with TRBJ2-3; TRBD2 matches 14 bases. Germline CDR1 and CDR2: DFQATT and SNEGSKA (reference sequence). The CDR3 runs to 18 residues. V trimming: 7 bases; J trimming: 6 bases; junction bases outside the gene matches: 18. The CDR3 nucleotides are TGCAGTGTCAAGGGACTAGCGGGAGATCTTGGAATGGGGGATACGCAGTATTTT. Translated, it gives CSVKGLAGDLGMGDTQYF.

This clonotype was observed many times. This rearrangement joins TRBV20-1 to TRBJ2-3, with D tentatively TRBD2 (7 bases). CDR1 is DFQATT and CDR2 is SNEGSKA in the germline V gene (reference sequence). The CDR3 has 15 amino acids. V was clipped by 5 bases and J by 14 bases, with 29 bases between them. CDR3 sequence: CSAGRGGVGPPGRYF. As DNA, the CDR3 is TGCAGTGCTGGCCGAGGGGGGGTCGGCCCGCCGGGGAGGTATTTT.

The V gene is TRBV4-1, the J gene TRBJ2-1; 13 bases are shared with TRBD2. V lost 0 bases, J lost 0 bases, and 14 bases stayed unmatched. CDR3 size: 22 residues. Per germline, CDR1 MGHRA and CDR2 YSYEKL. CDR3 loop: CASSQDYVGLAGTSSSYNEQFF. DNA of the CDR3: TGCGCCAGCAGCCAAGATTATGTGGGACTAGCGGGAACCTCCAGCTCCTACAATGAGCAGTTCTTC.

This clonotype was counted a few times. The chain is built from TRBV7-2 and TRBJ1-3; D is ambiguous. V was clipped by 5 bases and J by 0 bases, with 14 bases between them. The CDR3 has 16 residues. From germline, CDR1 is SGHTA and CDR2 FQGNSA. Here the CDR3 DNA reads TGTGCCAGCAGCCCCACGCATGGGGACTCTGGAAACACCATATATTTT. This sequence encodes CASSPTHGDSGNTIYF.

There are a few counts of this clonotype. V and J are TRBV19 and TRBJ1-1, with D possibly TRBD1 on 5 matching bases. Deletions cut 3 bases from V and 5 bases from J, with 13 bases between. The CDR3 has 14 amino acids. CDR1 and CDR2 (germline): LNHDA, SQIVND (reference sequence). CDR3 sequence: CASSMEGLSTEAFF. CDR3 coding DNA: TGTGCCAGTAGTATGGAGGGGTTGAGTACTGAAGCTTTCTTT.

The chain couples TRBV7-9 to TRBJ2-5; 8 nucleotides match TRBD2. With V trimmed by 10 bases and J by 5 bases, 9 bases remained unmatched. Germline V gene lookup returns CDR1 SEHNR and CDR2 FQNEAQ (reference sequence). The CDR3 spans 13 residues. CDR3 DNA: TGTGCCACCGGGAGCGGGAGCTCGGAGACCCAGTACTTC. This encodes CATGSGSSETQYF.

The V call is TRBV7-2, the J call TRBJ1-1, with a tentative D call TRBD1 (6 bases). Trimming took off 5 bases at V and 3 bases at J, with 16 bases between the two ends. The CDR3 has 15 residues. Per the germline V gene, CDR1 is SGHTA and CDR2 is FQGNSA. The CDR3 reads CASSPQAGGHTEAFF. CDR3 in DNA: TGTGCCAGCAGCCCGCAGGCTGGGGGGCACACTGAAGCTTTCTTT.

This chain uses TRBV5-4 with TRBJ1-2; no firm D call. Looked up from germline, CDR1 is SGHNT and CDR2 is YYREEE (reference sequence). Trimming removed 9 bases from V and 4 bases from J, with 16 bases in between. This CDR3 has 13 residues. CDR3 sequence: CATSQGIGYGYTF. Written as DNA, the CDR3 is TGTGCCACCTCCCAAGGGATCGGCTATGGCTACACCTTC.

The V gene is TRBV30, the J gene TRBJ2-7; 10 nucleotides agree with TRBD2. CDR3 length equals 11 residues. Germline V gene lookup returns CDR1 GTSNPN and CDR2 SVGIG (reference sequence). As DNA, the CDR3 is TGTGCCTGGAGTGGGACTAGCGGATTACGCGTC. Its protein product is CAWSGTSGLRV.

The chain carries TRBV7-2 and TRBJ2-5; perhaps D is TRBD1 or TRBD2 (5 bases each). Germline CDR1 is SGHTA and CDR2 is FQGNSA. Between the trimmed V and J ends, which lost 3 bases and 6 bases, there was a span of 11 bases. The CDR3 runs 13 residues. The CDR3 here is CASSLSEGQTQYF. In DNA form, the CDR3 reads TGTGCCAGCAGCTTGAGCGAGGGGCAGACCCAGTACTTC.

This clonotype showed up just a few times. V and J are TRBV12-3 or TRBV12-4 and TRBJ2-2; D gene ambiguous. The CDR3 has 11 amino acids. The germline V and J ends were trimmed by 3 bases and 9 bases, with 5 bases remaining between them. CDR3 sequence reads: CASSFRRELFF. CDR3 in DNA: TGTGCCAGCAGTTTCCGGCGGGAGCTGTTTTTT.

The gene calls are TRBV28 and TRBJ2-7; D possibly uses TRBD1 or TRBD2 (6 bases each). The CDR3 is made up of 16 amino acids. The germline V and J ends were trimmed by 5 bases and 2 bases, with 19 bases remaining between them. Germline V gene sequence: CDR1 MDHEN, CDR2 SYDVKM. CDR3 residues: CASSPSAEGGTYEQYV. CDR3 bases: TGTGCCAGCAGTCCTTCGGCGGAGGGGGGCACCTACGAGCAGTACGTC.

This clonotype turned up a few times. The chain joins TRBV15 to TRBJ1-5, with D possibly matching TRBD1 (6 bases). This CDR3 comprises 15 residues. V lost 3 bases and J lost 1, with 10 bases in between. Germline CDR1 and CDR2: LNHNV and YYDKDF (reference sequence). CDR3 in amino acids: CATSSPGQSNQPQHF. CDR3 in DNA: TGTGCCACCAGCAGTCCTGGACAGAGCAATCAGCCCCAGCATTTT.